This T cell receptor beta chain was documented in a study of T cell responses to AZD1222 COVID-19 vaccine. A note on this clone: Its antigen is undetermined.

Assay used: immunoSEQ multiplex PCR; TCRdb lists only in-frame clones, some missing. The data show roughly 140,000 clones, approximately 92% seen once. Findings and limits, study-wide: The peak T cell response came first, and repertoires were sampled only after it.

The sequence came from an adult who received the AZD1222 COVID-19 vaccine. The material was peripheral blood, obtained 28 days after the second AZD1222 dose.

The DNA of the CDR3 is TGTGCCAGCAGTTTTATATCCGGGACAGGGTATGGCTACACCTTC. Translation gives CASSFISGTGYGYTF. This chain links TRBV2 with TRBJ1-2; 9 nucleotides agree with TRBD1. From germline, CDR1 is SNHLY and CDR2 FYNNEI. The CDR3 runs to 15 residues. Trimming removed 5 bases from V and 5 bases from J; junction bases left unmatched: 9.